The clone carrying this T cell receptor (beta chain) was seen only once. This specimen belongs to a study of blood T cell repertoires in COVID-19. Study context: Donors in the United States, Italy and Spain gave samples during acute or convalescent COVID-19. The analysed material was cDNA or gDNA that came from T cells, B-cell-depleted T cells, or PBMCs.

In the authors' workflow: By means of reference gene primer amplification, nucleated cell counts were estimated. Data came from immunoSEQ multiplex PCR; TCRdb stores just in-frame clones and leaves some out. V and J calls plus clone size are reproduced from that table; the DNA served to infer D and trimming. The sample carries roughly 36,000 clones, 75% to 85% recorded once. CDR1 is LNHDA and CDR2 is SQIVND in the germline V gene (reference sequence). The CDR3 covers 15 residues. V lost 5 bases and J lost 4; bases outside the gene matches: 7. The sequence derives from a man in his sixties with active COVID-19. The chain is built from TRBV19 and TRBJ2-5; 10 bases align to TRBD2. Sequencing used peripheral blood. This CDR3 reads CASSVLAGVGETQYF. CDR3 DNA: TGTGCCAGTAGTGTGCTAGCGGGAGTGGGAGAGACCCAGTACTTC.